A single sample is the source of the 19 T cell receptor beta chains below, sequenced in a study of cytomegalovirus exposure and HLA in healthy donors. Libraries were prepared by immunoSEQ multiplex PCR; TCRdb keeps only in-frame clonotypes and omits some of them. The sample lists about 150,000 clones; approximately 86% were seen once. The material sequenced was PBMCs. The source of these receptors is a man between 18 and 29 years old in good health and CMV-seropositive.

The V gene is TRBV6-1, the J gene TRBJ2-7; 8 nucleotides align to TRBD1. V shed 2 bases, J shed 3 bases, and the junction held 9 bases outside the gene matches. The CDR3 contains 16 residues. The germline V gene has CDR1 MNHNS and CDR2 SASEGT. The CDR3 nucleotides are TGTGCCAGCAGTGAAAGGGACAGGACGGGACTCTACGAGCAGTACTTC. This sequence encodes CASSERDRTGLYEQYF.

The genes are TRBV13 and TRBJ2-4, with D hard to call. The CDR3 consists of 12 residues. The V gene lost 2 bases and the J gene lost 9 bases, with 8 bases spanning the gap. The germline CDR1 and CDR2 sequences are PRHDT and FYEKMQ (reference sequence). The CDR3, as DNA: TGTGCCAGCAGCTTAAACGGTGGCATTCAGTACTTC. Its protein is CASSLNGGIQYF.

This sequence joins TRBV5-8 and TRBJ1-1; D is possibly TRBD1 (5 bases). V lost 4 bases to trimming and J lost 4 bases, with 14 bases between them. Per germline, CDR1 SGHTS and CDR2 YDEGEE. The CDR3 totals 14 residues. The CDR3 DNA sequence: TGTGCCAGCAGCCCCAGCTGGGGGGGCACTGAAGCTTTCTTT. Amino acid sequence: CASSPSWGGTEAFF.

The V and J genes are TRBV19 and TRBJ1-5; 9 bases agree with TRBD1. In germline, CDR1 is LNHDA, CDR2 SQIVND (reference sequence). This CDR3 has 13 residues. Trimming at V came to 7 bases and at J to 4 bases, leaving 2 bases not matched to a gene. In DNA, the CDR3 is TGTGCCAGTACGGACAGGGGAAATCAGCCCCAGCATTTT. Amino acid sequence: CASTDRGNQPQHF.

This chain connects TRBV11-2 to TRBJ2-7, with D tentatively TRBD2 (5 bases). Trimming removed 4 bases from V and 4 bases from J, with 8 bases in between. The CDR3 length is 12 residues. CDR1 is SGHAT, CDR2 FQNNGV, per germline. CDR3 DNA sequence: TGTGCCAGCAGCTGGGGAGCGTACGAGCAGTACTTC. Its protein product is CASSWGAYEQYF.

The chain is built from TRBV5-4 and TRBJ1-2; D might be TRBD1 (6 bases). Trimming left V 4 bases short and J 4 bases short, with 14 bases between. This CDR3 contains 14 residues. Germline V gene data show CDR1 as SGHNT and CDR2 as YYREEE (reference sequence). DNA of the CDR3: TGTGCCAGCAGCCCAGGGGCAGGGAGCTATGGCTACACCTTC. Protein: CASSPGAGSYGYTF.

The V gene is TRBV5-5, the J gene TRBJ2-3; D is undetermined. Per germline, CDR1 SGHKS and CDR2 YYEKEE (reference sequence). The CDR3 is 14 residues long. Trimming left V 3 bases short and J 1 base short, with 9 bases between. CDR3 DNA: TGTGCCAGCAGCTCTACCTCCGGCACAGATACGCAGTATTTT. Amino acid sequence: CASSSTSGTDTQYF.

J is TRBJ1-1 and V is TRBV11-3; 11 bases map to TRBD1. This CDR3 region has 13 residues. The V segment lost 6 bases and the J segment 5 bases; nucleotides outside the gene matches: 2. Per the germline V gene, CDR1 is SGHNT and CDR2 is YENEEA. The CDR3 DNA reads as TGTGCCAGCAGGGGACAGGGGGATACTGAAGCTTTCTTT. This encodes CASRGQGDTEAFF.

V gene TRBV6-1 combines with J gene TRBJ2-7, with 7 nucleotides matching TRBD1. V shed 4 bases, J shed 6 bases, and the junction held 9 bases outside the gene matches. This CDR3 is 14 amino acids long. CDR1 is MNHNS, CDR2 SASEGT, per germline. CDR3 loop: CASSALRQGGEQYF. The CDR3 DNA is TGTGCCAGCAGTGCCCTAAGACAGGGCGGCGAGCAGTACTTC.

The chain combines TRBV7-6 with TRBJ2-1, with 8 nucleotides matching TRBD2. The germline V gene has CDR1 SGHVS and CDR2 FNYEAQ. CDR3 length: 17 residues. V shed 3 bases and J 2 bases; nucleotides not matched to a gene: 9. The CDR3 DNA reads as TGTGCCAGCAGCTTCGGGCGGGGGGCAGTAACCTACAATGAGCAGTTCTTC. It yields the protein CASSFGRGAVTYNEQFF.

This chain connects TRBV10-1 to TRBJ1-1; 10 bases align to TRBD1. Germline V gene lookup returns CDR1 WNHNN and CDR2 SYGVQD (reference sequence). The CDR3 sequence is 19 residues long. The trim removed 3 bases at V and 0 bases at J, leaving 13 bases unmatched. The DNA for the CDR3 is TGCGCCAGCAGTGATTTGGGGGCTGGGACAGGGGATGTGAACACTGAAGCTTTCTTT. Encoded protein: CASSDLGAGTGDVNTEAFF.

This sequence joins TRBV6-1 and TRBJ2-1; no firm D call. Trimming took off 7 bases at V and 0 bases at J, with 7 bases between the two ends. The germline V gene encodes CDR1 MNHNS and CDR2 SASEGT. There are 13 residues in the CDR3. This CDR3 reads CASTTSSYNEQFF. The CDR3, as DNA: TGTGCCAGCACCACAAGCTCCTACAATGAGCAGTTCTTC.

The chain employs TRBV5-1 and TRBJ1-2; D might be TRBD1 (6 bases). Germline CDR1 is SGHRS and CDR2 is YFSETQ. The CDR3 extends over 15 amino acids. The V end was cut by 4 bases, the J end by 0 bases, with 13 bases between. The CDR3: CASSLGDTANYGYTF. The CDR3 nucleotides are TGCGCCAGCAGCCTGGGGGACACCGCTAACTATGGCTACACCTTC.

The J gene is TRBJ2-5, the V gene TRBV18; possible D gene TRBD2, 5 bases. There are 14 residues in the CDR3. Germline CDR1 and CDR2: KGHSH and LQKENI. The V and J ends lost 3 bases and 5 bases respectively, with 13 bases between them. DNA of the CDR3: TGTGCCAGCTCACCCCTTGAGGGATGGGAGACCCAGTACTTC. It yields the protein CASSPLEGWETQYF.

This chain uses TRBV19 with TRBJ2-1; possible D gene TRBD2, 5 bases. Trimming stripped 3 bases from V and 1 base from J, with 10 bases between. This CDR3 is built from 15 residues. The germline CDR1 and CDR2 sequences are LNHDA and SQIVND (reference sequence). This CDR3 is CASSIVPGSYNEQFF. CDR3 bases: TGTGCCAGTAGTATCGTCCCGGGGTCCTACAATGAGCAGTTCTTC.

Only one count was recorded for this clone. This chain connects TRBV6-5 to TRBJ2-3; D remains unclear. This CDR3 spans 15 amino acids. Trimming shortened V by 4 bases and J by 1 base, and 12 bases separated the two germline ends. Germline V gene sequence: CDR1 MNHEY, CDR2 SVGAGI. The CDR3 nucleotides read TGTGCCAGCAGTTCATGGGCGTCGGGCACAGATACGCAGTATTTT. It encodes CASSSWASGTDTQYF.

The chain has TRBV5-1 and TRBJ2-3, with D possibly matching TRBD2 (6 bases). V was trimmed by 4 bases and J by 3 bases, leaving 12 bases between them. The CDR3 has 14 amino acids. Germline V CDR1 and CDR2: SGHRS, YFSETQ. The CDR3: CASSPRRGTDTQYF. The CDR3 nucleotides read TGCGCCAGCAGCCCCCGGAGGGGTACAGATACGCAGTATTTT.

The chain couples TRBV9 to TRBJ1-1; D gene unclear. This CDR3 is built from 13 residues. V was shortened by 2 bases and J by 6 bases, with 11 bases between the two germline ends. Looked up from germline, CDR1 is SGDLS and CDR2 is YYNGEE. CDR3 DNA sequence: TGTGCCAGCAGCGTGGGGATCGGGGCTGAAGCTTTCTTT. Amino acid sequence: CASSVGIGAEAFF.

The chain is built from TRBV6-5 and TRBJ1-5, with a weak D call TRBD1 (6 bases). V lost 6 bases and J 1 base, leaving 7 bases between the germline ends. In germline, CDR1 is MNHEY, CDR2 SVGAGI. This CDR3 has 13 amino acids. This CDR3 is CASRDRSNQPQHF. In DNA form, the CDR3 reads TGTGCCAGCAGAGACAGGAGCAATCAGCCCCAGCATTTT.